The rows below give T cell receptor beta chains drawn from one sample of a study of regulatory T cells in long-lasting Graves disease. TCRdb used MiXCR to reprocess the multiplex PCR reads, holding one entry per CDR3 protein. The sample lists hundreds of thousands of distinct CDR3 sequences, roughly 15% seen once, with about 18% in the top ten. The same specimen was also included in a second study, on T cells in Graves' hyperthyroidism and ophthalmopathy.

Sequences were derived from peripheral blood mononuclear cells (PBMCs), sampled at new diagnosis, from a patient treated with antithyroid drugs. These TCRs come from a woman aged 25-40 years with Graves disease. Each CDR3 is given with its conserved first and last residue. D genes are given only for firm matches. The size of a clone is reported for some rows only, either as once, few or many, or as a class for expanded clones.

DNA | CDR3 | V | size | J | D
TGTGCCAGCAGTTTAGAACCGGCGGATACGCAGTATTTT | CASSLEPADTQYF | TRBV12-3/TRBV12-4 | many | TRBJ2-3 | .
TGCAGTGTCCACCGACAGCTAAACAATGAGCAGTTCTTC | CSVHRQLNNEQFF | TRBV20-1 | . | TRBJ2-1 | .
TGTGCCTGGAGTGGACAGACTGCAACTAATGAAAAACTGTTTTTT | CAWSGQTATNEKLFF | TRBV30 | . | TRBJ1-4 | .
TGTGCCAGCAGCTTACTCCAGGGCACCTACAATGAGCAGTTCTTC | CASSLLQGTYNEQFF | TRBV7-3 | few | TRBJ2-1 | .
TGCGCCAGCAGCTTGGCCCGCTGGGGCACAGGAAGGGGCTCTTGGAACAATGAGCAGTTCTTC | CASSLARWGTGRGSWNNEQFF | TRBV5-1 | . | TRBJ2-1 | .
TGTGCCAGCGATAGGACAGGGTCGGTTACTGAAGCTTTCTTT | CASDRTGSVTEAFF | TRBV28 | many | TRBJ1-1 | TRBD1
TGCAGTGCTAGAACGGACTATGGCTACACCTTC | CSARTDYGYTF | TRBV20-1 | few | TRBJ1-2 | .
TGTGCCAGCAGTGATTGGGGGCCTGGGGCCAACGTCCTGACTTTC | CASSDWGPGANVLTF | TRBV2 | . | TRBJ2-6 | .
TGTGCCAGCAGTTATGGAGGTCATGGCTACGAGCAGTACTTC | CASSYGGHGYEQYF | TRBV6-5 | many | TRBJ2-7 | .
TGCAGTGCTAGAGATAGGGATTATGGCTACACCTTC | CSARDRDYGYTF | TRBV20-1 | . | TRBJ1-2 | .
TGTGCCAGCAGTTTTTATCCAGGGATTGGGTACGAGCAGTACTTC | CASSFYPGIGYEQYF | TRBV28 | many | TRBJ2-7 | .
TGTGCCAGCAGCCCAGGTAGCGGGAGCAAAACAGATACGCAGTATTTT | CASSPGSGSKTDTQYF | TRBV9 | few | TRBJ2-3 | TRBD2
TGTGCCAGCAGCTTAGTGGGGGGCCGACAGGGGACCCAGTACTTC | CASSLVGGRQGTQYF | TRBV7-2 | many | TRBJ2-5 | .
TGTGCCAGCAGCTTAGATCTCTTATCAGATACGCAGTATTTT | CASSLDLLSDTQYF | TRBV7-9 | few | TRBJ2-3 | .
TGTGCCAGCAGTTACCATCTTTGGGAGACCCAGTACTTC | CASSYHLWETQYF | TRBV6-5 | many | TRBJ2-5 | .
TGCGCCAGCAGCGCCCAGGGACTTACTAATGAAAAACTGTTTTTT | CASSAQGLTNEKLFF | TRBV5-1 | few | TRBJ1-4 | .
TGTGCTAGTGGTTTGACAGGCCCGTTGAACACCGGGGAGCTGTTTTTT | CASGLTGPLNTGELFF | TRBV12-5 | . | TRBJ2-2 | .
TGCGCCAGCAGCGCCGGGGACAATGAAGCTTTCTTT | CASSAGDNEAFF | TRBV5-1 | few | TRBJ1-1 | .
TGCGCCAGCAGCGCTGGACCGGAGAGCAATCAGCCCCAGCATTTT | CASSAGPESNQPQHF | TRBV5-1 | few | TRBJ1-5 | .
TGTGCCAGCAGTGAAATTTGGGGGACTTCGGGGGGTGAGACCCAGTACTTC | CASSEIWGTSGGETQYF | TRBV2 | . | TRBJ2-5 | TRBD2
TGTGCCAGCAGTTTATGGAGGACCCGAAGCGATGAGCAGTTCTTC | CASSLWRTRSDEQFF | TRBV28 | many | TRBJ2-1 | .
TGTGCCAGCCATAGGGCAGGGCTGGGCCACGAGCAGTACTTC | CASHRAGLGHEQYF | TRBV6-1 | . | TRBJ2-7 | .